This TCR beta chain came from a study of T-cell memory formation after mild COVID-19. Study in general: TCR clusters showed largely donor specificity.

This clonotype turned up a few times. The antigen is not known. Study results and caveats: Chiefly within CM and EM were the contracting CD4+ clones; CD8+ ones were within EMRA. Among clones contracting day 15 to 85, CD4/CD8 was balanced, whereas later expanders leaned CD4+. Memory from before infection featured some responding clones, which suggests cross-reactive memory joined.

CDR3 size: 15 residues. Looked up from germline, CDR1 is SGHTA and CDR2 is FQGTGA. Deletions cut 7 bases from V and 3 bases from J, with 15 bases between. A single record per CDR3 protein comes from TCRdb applying MiXCR to the 5' RACE reads. Of fewer than 250,000 distinct CDR3 sequences in the sample, 10% to 13% are singletons; the top ten hold approximately 2.8%. Sequencing was performed on PBMCs or a T cell subset sorted from them (not recorded which). This TCR came from a man younger than 35 who had mild COVID-19 (a few samples of this study predate the infection). Cell type and time point are not known. The chain joins TRBV7-3 to TRBJ2-2; perhaps TRBD1 as D (8 bases). The CDR3 reads CASTWGGQDTGELFF. The CDR3 DNA follows: TGTGCCAGCACCTGGGGGGGACAGGACACCGGGGAGCTGTTTTTT.